This T cell receptor (beta chain) came from a study of radiation and T cells in renal cell carcinoma. Here immunoSEQ multiplex PCR was the method, and the copy in TCRdb shows in-frame clones only, minus some. This table holds 150,000 or so clones, around 89% found once. Germline V gives CDR1 GTSNPN, CDR2 SVGIG (reference sequence). The CDR3 runs to 13 residues. V trimming: 4 bases; J trimming: 6 bases; junction bases outside the gene matches: 8. The sample's time point: baseline pretreatment blood. Treatment meaning: 15 Gy SBRT to primary tumor, nephrectomy 4 weeks later. This specimen consisted of blood, obtained from a patient whose treatment included radiotherapy and nephrectomy. The TCR sequence derives from a woman between 70 and 85 years old with renal cell carcinoma. The gene calls are TRBV30 and TRBJ2-7; TRBD2 aligns across 8 bases. The CDR3: CAWMPTGGAEQYF. The CDR3 DNA reads TGTGCCTGGATGCCCACGGGGGGGGCCGAGCAGTACTTC.